Below, 13 T cell receptor beta chains from the same sample are listed, as sequenced in a study of radiotherapy plus CTLA-4 blockade in lung cancer. Clones were sequenced by immunoSEQ multiplex PCR, and TCRdb holds only the in-frame ones, with some missing. Among some 100,000 clones, about four fifths were seen once, and the ten largest hold roughly 5%. Sequencing was performed on peripheral blood, taken from a patient treated with radiotherapy plus ipilimumab. The source of these receptors is a human donor with non-small cell lung cancer who had a partial response to radiotherapy plus ipilimumab.

The chain combines TRBV18 with TRBJ2-1; D remains unclear. CDR3 size: 14 residues. V gave up 3 bases and J gave up 6 bases, with 12 bases separating them. In germline, CDR1 is KGHSH, CDR2 LQKENI. The CDR3 protein is CASSPYTTFNEQFF. CDR3 nucleotide sequence: TGTGCCAGCTCACCTTACACTACTTTCAATGAGCAGTTCTTC. The full variable domain, in which reference TRBV18 and TRBJ2-1 provide the parts outside the CDR3, is NAGVMQNPRHLVRRRGQEARLRCSPMKGHSHVYWYRQLPEEGLKFMVYLQKENIIDESGMPKERFSAEFPKEGPSILRIQQVVRGDSAAYFCASSPYTTFNEQFFGPGTRLTVL.

This rearrangement joins TRBV30 to TRBJ1-2, with 9 bases fitting TRBD1. The CDR3 contains 13 residues. The V and J ends lost 2 bases and 8 bases, in that order; junction bases with no gene match: 6. CDR1 and CDR2 (germline): GTSNPN, SVGIG (reference sequence). The CDR3 nucleotides read TGTGCCTGGAGTCCGACAGGGGGGTTCGGCTACACCTTC. This gives the protein CAWSPTGGFGYTF.

This clone is a singleton in its sample. The chain recombines TRBV7-2 with TRBJ1-6; no definite D call. With 4 bases removed from V and 7 bases from J, the gap between germline ends came to 11 bases. Germline-derived CDR1 and CDR2 are SGHTA and FQGNSA. The CDR3 is 14 residues long. CDR3 bases: TGTGCCAGCAGCTCCTGGAGGGAGAATTCACCCCTCCACTTT. It yields the protein CASSSWRENSPLHF. Complete variable domain (other parts from reference TRBV7-2 and TRBJ1-6): GAGVSQSPSNKVTEKGKDVELRCDPISGHTALYWYRQSLGQGLEFLIYFQGNSAPDKSGLPSDRFSAERTGGSVSTLTIQRTQQEDSAVYLCASSSWRENSPLHFGNGTRLTVT.

This clone has a handful of counts. The DNA of the CDR3 is TGTGCCAGCAGCTTGGCGGGACTAGCGGCATTCACAGATACGCAGTATTTT. Its protein is CASSLAGLAAFTDTQYF. V is TRBV5-4 and J is TRBJ2-3, with 11 bases aligning to TRBD2. This CDR3 has 17 residues. CDR1 is SGHNT and CDR2 is YYREEE in the germline V gene (reference sequence). V lost 0 bases to trimming and J lost 2 bases; unmatched junction nucleotides: 5.

The chain links TRBV19 to TRBJ2-7; TRBD2 aligns across 10 bases. This CDR3 region has 16 residues. Per germline, CDR1 LNHDA and CDR2 SQIVND (reference sequence). Germline trimming cut 4 bases from V and 7 bases from J; bases unmatched to any gene: 13. The CDR3 loop reads CASSRETSGKSREQYV. CDR3 nucleotide sequence: TGTGCCAGTAGTAGGGAAACTAGCGGGAAATCGCGAGAGCAGTACGTC.

The rearrangement joins TRBV5-4 to TRBJ2-5, with a possible D match to TRBD1 (5 bases). The end of the DNA fits TRBJ2-7 better, so the J call may be wrong. The CDR3 is 14 residues long. Germline CDR1 reads SGHNT; CDR2 reads YYREEE (reference sequence). CDR3 sequence: CASSLPGIAYEQYF. The CDR3 DNA follows: TGTGCCAGCAGCTTACCAGGGATCGCATACGAGCAGTACTTC.

The V and J genes are TRBV7-2 and TRBJ2-1; D is unclear. Germline V lookup: CDR1 SGHTA, CDR2 FQGNSA. V was pared by 5 bases and J by 3 bases, with 8 bases between. The CDR3 has 13 residues. Here the CDR3 reads CASSLPVYNEQFF. In DNA, the CDR3 is TGTGCCAGCAGCCTCCCTGTCTACAATGAGCAGTTCTTC.

This sequence joins TRBV2 and TRBJ1-5; TRBD1 agrees at 10 bases. The junction had 10 bases not matched to a gene; V was cut back by 6 bases and J by 2 bases. This CDR3 comprises 17 residues. CDR1 is SNHLY, CDR2 FYNNEI, per germline. CDR3 loop: CASSGGQGVLGNQPQHF. DNA of the CDR3: TGTGCCAGCAGCGGTGGACAGGGGGTCTTGGGCAATCAGCCCCAGCATTTT.

The J gene is TRBJ2-5, the V gene TRBV19; D call uncertain. CDR3 size: 14 residues. CDR1 is LNHDA and CDR2 is SQIVND in the germline V gene (reference sequence). Trimming left V 3 bases short and J 2 bases short, with 10 bases between. Written as DNA, the CDR3 is TGTGCCAGTAGTATTATGTCAGGACAAGAGACCCAGTACTTC. As protein: CASSIMSGQETQYF.

This chain connects TRBV5-4 to TRBJ2-5; 8 positions agree with TRBD2. This CDR3 has 15 amino acids. Per germline, CDR1 SGHNT and CDR2 YYREEE (reference sequence). The ends lost 4 bases at V and 5 bases at J; junction bases unmatched: 10. The chain's CDR3 is CASSPTGRVEETQYF. The CDR3 DNA reads as TGTGCCAGCAGCCCTACCGGGAGGGTCGAGGAGACCCAGTACTTC.

The sample holds one count of this clone. This sequence joins TRBV5-4 and TRBJ2-5; D gene ambiguous. Germline CDR1 reads SGHNT; CDR2 reads YYREEE (reference sequence). V was shortened by 2 bases and J by 2 bases, with 16 bases between the two germline ends. The CDR3 length is 16 residues. The DNA for the CDR3 is TGTGCCAGCAGCTTTGCAGGAAGATTAATACAAGAGACCCAGTACTTC. Amino acids: CASSFAGRLIQETQYF.

V gene TRBV6-1 combines with J gene TRBJ2-1, with TRBD2 as a possible D gene (5 bases). V was trimmed by 6 bases and J by 0 bases, leaving 12 bases between them. CDR1 and CDR2 from the germline V gene are MNHNS and SASEGT. The CDR3 is made up of 15 amino acids. The CDR3 DNA sequence: TGTGCCAGCAGGCGCGGGTATTACTCCTACAATGAGCAGTTCTTC. Translating gives CASRRGYYSYNEQFF.

In its sample, this clone was seen once. The CDR3 nucleotides read TGTGCCAGCAGTGTACAGGGGGCAAGCAATCAGCCCCAGCATTTT. Its protein is CASSVQGASNQPQHF. The chain recombines TRBV28 with TRBJ1-5; TRBD1 agrees at 9 bases. Unmatched junction bases numbered 3, after V lost 5 bases and J lost 1 base. The CDR3 is 15 amino acids. The germline CDR1 and CDR2 sequences are MDHEN and SYDVKM.